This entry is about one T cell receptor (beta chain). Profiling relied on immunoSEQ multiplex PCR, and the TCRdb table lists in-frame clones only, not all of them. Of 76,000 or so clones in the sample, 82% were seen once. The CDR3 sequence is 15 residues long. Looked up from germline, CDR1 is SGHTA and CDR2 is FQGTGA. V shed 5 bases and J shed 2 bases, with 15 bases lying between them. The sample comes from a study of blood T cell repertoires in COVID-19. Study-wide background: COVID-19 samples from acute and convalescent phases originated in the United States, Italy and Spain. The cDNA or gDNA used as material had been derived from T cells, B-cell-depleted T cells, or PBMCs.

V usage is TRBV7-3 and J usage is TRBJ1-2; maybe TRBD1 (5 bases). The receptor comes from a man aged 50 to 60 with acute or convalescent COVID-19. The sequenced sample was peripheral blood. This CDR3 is CASSPAGGVNYGYTF. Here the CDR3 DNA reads TGTGCCAGCAGCCCCGCAGGAGGGGTGAACTATGGCTACACCTTC. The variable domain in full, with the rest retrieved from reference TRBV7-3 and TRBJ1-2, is GAGVSQTPSNKVTEKGKYVELRCDPISGHTALYWYRQSLGQGPEFLIYFQGTGAADDSGLPNDRFFAVRPEGSVSTLKIQRTERGDSAVYLCASSPAGGVNYGYTFGSGTRLTVV.